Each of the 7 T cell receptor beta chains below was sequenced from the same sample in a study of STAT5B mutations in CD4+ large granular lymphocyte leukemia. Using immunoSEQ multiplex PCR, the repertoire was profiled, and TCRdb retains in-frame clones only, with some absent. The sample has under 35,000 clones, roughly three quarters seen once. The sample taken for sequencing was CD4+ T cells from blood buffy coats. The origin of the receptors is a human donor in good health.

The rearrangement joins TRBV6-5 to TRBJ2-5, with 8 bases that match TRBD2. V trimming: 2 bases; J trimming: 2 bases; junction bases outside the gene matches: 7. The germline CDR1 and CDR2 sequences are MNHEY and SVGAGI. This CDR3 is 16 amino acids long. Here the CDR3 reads CASSYGTRGVQETQYF. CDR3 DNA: TGTGCCAGCAGTTACGGGACTAGGGGGGTTCAAGAGACCCAGTACTTC.

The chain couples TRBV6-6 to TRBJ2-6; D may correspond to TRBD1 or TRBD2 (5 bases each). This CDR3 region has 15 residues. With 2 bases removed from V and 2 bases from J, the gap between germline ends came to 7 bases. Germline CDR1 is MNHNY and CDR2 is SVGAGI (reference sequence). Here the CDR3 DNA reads TGTGCCAGCAGTTACGTGGGGGCTGGGGCCAACGTCCTGACTTTC. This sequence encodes CASSYVGAGANVLTF.

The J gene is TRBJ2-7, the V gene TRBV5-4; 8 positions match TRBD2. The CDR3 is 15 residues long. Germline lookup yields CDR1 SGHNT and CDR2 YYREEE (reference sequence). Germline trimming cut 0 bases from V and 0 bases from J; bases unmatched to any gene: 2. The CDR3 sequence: CASSLAGGSSYEQYF. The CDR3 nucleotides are TGTGCCAGCAGCTTGGCGGGGGGGAGCTCCTACGAGCAGTACTTC.

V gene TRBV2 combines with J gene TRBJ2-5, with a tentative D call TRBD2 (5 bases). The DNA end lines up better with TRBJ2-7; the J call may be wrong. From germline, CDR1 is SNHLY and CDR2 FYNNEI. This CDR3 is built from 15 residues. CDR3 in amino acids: CASSEGVGVAYEQYF. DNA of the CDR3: TGTGCCAGCAGTGAGGGTGTGGGAGTGGCCTACGAGCAGTACTTC.

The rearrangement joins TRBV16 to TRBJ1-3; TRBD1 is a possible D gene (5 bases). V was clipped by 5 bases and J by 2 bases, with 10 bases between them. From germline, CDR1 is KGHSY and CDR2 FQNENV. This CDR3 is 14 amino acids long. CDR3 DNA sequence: TGTGCCAGCAGCTTCGACAGAACTGGAAACACCATATATTTT. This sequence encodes CASSFDRTGNTIYF.

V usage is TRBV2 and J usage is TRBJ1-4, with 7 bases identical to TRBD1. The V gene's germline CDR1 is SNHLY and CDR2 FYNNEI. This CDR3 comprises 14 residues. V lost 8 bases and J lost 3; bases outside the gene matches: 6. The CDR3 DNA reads TGTGCCAGCCGGGGGACAGCCTCTAATGAAAAACTGTTTTTT. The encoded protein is CASRGTASNEKLFF.

CDR3 sequence: CASSYASLNTEAFF. The DNA of the CDR3 is TGTGCCAGCAGTTACGCCTCCCTGAACACTGAAGCTTTCTTT. The chain employs TRBV6-5 and TRBJ1-1; D unclear. V shed 2 bases and J shed 0 bases, with 7 bases lying between them. Germline lookup yields CDR1 MNHEY and CDR2 SVGAGI. The CDR3 is 14 residues long.